The entry that follows covers one T cell receptor (beta chain) sequence. Its specificity is unknown. V gave up 2 bases and J gave up 0 bases, with 5 bases separating them. From germline, CDR1 is SGHVS and CDR2 FQNEAQ. The CDR3 spans 13 residues. PCR involved 60 Vbeta and 13 Jbeta primers. Produced via immunoSEQ multiplex PCR; TCRdb's table is partial and in-frame only. The sample yields more than 85,000 clones, just over 75% seen once. The sample originates from a study of cytomegalovirus exposure and HLA in healthy donors. Findings of the study overall: The study labeled more than 150 TCR beta chains cytomegalovirus-associated. The availability of immune exposure information extended only to CMV serostatus.

This TCR came from a young man in good health and CMV-seropositive. The J gene is TRBJ2-7, the V gene TRBV7-8; D is ambiguous. The sequencing sample was made of PBMCs. CDR3: CASSLPHSYEQYF. The CDR3 nucleotides read TGTGCCAGCAGCTTACCCCACTCCTACGAGCAGTACTTC.